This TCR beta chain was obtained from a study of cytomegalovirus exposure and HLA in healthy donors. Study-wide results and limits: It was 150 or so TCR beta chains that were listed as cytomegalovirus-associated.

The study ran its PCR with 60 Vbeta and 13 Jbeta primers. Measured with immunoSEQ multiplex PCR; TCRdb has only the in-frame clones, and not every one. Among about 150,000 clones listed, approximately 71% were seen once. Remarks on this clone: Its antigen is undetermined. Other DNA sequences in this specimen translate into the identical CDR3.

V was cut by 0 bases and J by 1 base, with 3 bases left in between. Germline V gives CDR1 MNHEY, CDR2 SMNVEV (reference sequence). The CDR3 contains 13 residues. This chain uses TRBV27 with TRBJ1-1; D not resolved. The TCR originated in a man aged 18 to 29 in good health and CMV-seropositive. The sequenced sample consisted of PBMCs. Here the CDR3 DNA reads TGTGCCAGCAGTTTATCCCGGAACACTGAAGCTTTCTTT. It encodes CASSLSRNTEAFF.